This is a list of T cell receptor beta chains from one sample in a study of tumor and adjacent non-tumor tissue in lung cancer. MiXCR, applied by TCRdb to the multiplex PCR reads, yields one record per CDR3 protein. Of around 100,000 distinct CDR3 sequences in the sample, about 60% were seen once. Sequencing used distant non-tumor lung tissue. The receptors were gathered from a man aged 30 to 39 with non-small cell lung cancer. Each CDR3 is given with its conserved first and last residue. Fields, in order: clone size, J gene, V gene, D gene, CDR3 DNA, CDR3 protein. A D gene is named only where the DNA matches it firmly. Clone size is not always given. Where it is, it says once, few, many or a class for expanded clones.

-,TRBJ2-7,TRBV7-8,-,TGTGCCAGCTGCTTAGAGGACTACTATTCCTACGAGCAGTATTTC,CASCLEDYYSYEQYF
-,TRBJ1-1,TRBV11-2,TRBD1,TGTGCCAGCAGTCCCAGGGGGTATGACACTGATGCTTTCTTT,CASSPRGYDTDAFF
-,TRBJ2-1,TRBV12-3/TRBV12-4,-,TGTGCCAGCAGCCGGCGATCCAATGGGCACTTCTTC,CASSRRSNGHFF
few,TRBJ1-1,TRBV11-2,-,TGTGCCAGCAGCTTAGCAGGGACGAATACTGAAGCTTTCTTT,CASSLAGTNTEAFF
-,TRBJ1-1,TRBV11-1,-,TGTGCCAGTAGCGGAGACAGGAACGCTGAAGCTTTCTTT,CASSGDRNAEAFF
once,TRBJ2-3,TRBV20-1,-,TGCAATGCGGTAGGCGGACAAGTTCTAGATACGCAGTATTTC,CNAVGGQVLDTQYF
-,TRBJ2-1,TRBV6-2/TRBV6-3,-,TGTGCCAGCAGATTTTACGGCCCGAGAGAGCAGTTCTTC,CASRFYGPREQFF
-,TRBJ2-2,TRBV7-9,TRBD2,TGTGCCAGCAGCGCCAGAGTAGCGGGAGCCCGGGAGCTGCTTTTT,CASSARVAGARELLF
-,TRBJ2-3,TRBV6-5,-,TGTGCCAGCAGTACCTCACGACTAGATACCCAGTATTTT,CASSTSRLDTQYF
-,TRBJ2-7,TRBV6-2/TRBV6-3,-,TGTGCCAGTAGTTACTCGCCGAGGTCAACCTACGAGCAGTACTTC,CASSYSPRSTYEQYF
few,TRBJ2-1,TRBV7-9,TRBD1,TGTGCCAGCAGCTATACAGGGGCTGAGCAGTTCTTC,CASSYTGAEQFF
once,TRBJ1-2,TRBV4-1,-,TGCGCCAGCATCCAGGTTAAAGCAGGGAGAGAGGGCTACACCTTC,CASIQVKAGREGYTF
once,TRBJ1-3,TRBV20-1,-,TGCAGTGCTAGAGATCCGGCAGGCCCCTCTGGAAACACTATATATTTT,CSARDPAGPSGNTIYF
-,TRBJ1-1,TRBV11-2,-,TGTGCCAGCAGCTTACATCGATGGGGCAACACTGAAGCTTTCTTT,CASSLHRWGNTEAFF
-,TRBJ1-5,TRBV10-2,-,TGCGCCAACAGTGAGTCCCGGGACCAGCCCCAGCATTTT,CANSESRDQPQHF
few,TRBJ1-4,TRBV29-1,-,TGCAGCACAGGAGGGGGGCTGGGTGAAAAACTGTTTTTT,CSTGGGLGEKLFF
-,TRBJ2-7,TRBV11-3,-,TGTGTCAGCAACTCGCGGGACGGAACCTACGAGCAGTACTTC,CVSNSRDGTYEQYF
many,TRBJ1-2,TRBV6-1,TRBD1,TGTGCCAGCAGTGAAGAGGGGACAGGGGCGGGTGGCTACACCTTC,CASSEEGTGAGGYTF